The entry below describes one TCR beta chain. What it binds is not known. The approximately 17-32 mg bulk tissue piece was not sorted before simultaneous RNA and DNA extraction. The patients presented with primary liver carcinoma, which was managed through surgical resection. This sample stems from a study of tumor-infiltrating lymphocytes in primary liver carcinoma. Whole-study context: Participating patients were men and women between 30 and 69 years old. Every sample contained roughly 3.65 to 8 million productive TCRbeta reads, and these numbers were similar from one tissue type to another.

General study findings and limits: Tumor specimens were characterized by a significantly higher top-250-clone fraction than blood (p = 0.039).

TCR beta cDNA was reverse-transcribed from around 0.55 ug of total RNA. The reaction used a constant-region primer and ProtoScript II reverse transcriptase. Library construction for TCR beta comprised three nested multiplex PCR rounds performed with slightly modified ARM-PCR. Each of the first two PCR rounds ran approximately 10 cycles with TRBV1-TRBV30 forward and C-beta reverse primers. TCRdb used MiXCR to reprocess the multiplex PCR reads, holding one entry per CDR3 protein. The sample consists of over 75,000 distinct CDR3 sequences, about 73% of them appearing once. The CDR3 extends over 17 amino acids. Trimming removed 4 bases from V and 3 bases from J, with 19 bases in between. From germline, CDR1 is SGHAT and CDR2 FQDESV (reference sequence).

Sequenced input: tumor-adjacent normal liver tissue. The chain joins TRBV11-1 to TRBJ2-1; D possibly corresponds to TRBD2 (6 bases). The TCR comes from a middle-aged man with primary liver carcinoma and hepatitis B virus infection. CDR3 in amino acids: CASSSDARDSIYNEQFF. In nucleotides, the CDR3 is TGTGCCAGCAGCTCGGACGCTAGGGACTCGATCTACAATGAGCAGTTCTTC.